These T cell receptor beta chains were read from a single sample in a study of blood T cell repertoires in COVID-19. The protocol was immunoSEQ multiplex PCR, while the TCRdb copy is restricted to in-frame clones and leaves out a portion. In the table there are 150,000 to 200,000 clones, 85% to 90% of which are singletons. Sequencing was done on a sample of peripheral blood. These receptors all come from a woman over 75 in a cohort sampled during active or convalescent COVID-19. CDR3s include the opening cysteine and the closing phenylalanine or tryptophan. The order of the fields is clone size, V gene, J gene, D gene, CDR3 DNA, CDR3 protein. A D gene is named only where the DNA matches it firmly. Only some rows state a clone size, as once, few, many or a class for expanded clones.

-	TRBV30	TRBJ2-5	TRBD2	TGTGCCTGGAATAGCGGGGGGGTTCAGACCCAGTACTTC	CAWNSGGVQTQYF
once	TRBV20-1	TRBJ2-5	-	TGCAGTGCTAGTTCTTCTGCGGGACAAGAGACCCAGTACTTC	CSASSSAGQETQYF
-	TRBV24-1	TRBJ2-1	-	TGTGCCACCAGTGCCGGGTGGCAGGGGATCCGGGATCAGCAGTTCTTC	CATSAGWQGIRDQQFF
-	TRBV6-4	TRBJ1-1	TRBD1	TGTGCCAGCAGCAAGGGACAGGGGTTTGAAGCTTTCTTT	CASSKGQGFEAFF
-	TRBV23-1	TRBJ1-3	-	TGCGCCACCCTACCCGACCCCAGCAGCGGCGGAAACACCATATATTTT	CATLPDPSSGGNTIYF
-	TRBV29-1	TRBJ2-3	TRBD1	TGCAGCGCATCACGGGACAGAGGATCAGATACGCAGTATTTT	CSASRDRGSDTQYF
-	TRBV12-3/TRBV12-4	TRBJ1-2	TRBD1	TGTGCCAGCAGGGGGACAGACTATGGCTACACCTTC	CASRGTDYGYTF
-	TRBV7-8	TRBJ2-5	-	TGTGCCAGCAGCTTGGCTGACAGGCGAGAGACCCAGTACTTC	CASSLADRRETQYF
-	TRBV5-1	TRBJ1-6	TRBD1	TGCGCCAGCAGCGCTATACAGGGGAGCGGTAATAATTCACCCCTCCACTTT	CASSAIQGSGNNSPLHF
-	TRBV7-9	TRBJ2-3	-	TGTGCCAGCAGCTTATCCGAGGGAACAGATACGCAGTATTTT	CASSLSEGTDTQYF
-	TRBV12-3/TRBV12-4	TRBJ2-2	TRBD1	TGTGCCAGCAGCTCCAGGGGGGGGGAGCTGTTTTTT	CASSSRGGELFF
-	TRBV18	TRBJ2-5	TRBD1	TGTGCCAGCTCACCCGGGACAGGGAGTTCTAGCGCAGAGACCCAGTACTTC	CASSPGTGSSSAETQYF
-	TRBV7-2	TRBJ2-1	TRBD1	TGTGCCAGCAGCCTTATTGGGACAGTTTCTTACTCCTACAATGAGCAGTTCTTC	CASSLIGTVSYSYNEQFF
-	TRBV27	TRBJ1-4	-	TGTGCCAGCAGTGCGGGGGATCTGAATGAAAAACTGTTTTTT	CASSAGDLNEKLFF
-	TRBV24-1	TRBJ1-5	TRBD1	TGTGCCACCAGTGAAAATGGAGGGGACAGGGGGCTAAACGGGGCCCAGCATTTT	CATSENGGDRGLNGAQHF
-	TRBV4-3	TRBJ1-2	-	TGCGCCAGCAGCCATGCAGGGGTTCCCCATGGCTACACCTTC	CASSHAGVPHGYTF
few	TRBV6-2/TRBV6-3	TRBJ1-5	-	TGTGCCAGCAGTTACTCCCGAGATCAGCCCCAGCATTTT	CASSYSRDQPQHF
-	TRBV19	TRBJ1-5	TRBD1	TGTGCCAGTAACGGGGGCAGGGGGTCGTTCGATCAGCCCCAGCATTTT	CASNGGRGSFDQPQHF
-	TRBV18	TRBJ1-1	-	TGTGCCAGCTCACCACTATGGAACACTGAAGCTTTCTTT	CASSPLWNTEAFF
-	TRBV12-3/TRBV12-4	TRBJ1-1	TRBD1	TGTGCCAGCAGTTCGACAGGGGAAGCTTTCTTT	CASSSTGEAFF
-	TRBV10-3	TRBJ1-1	-	TGTGCCATCGAGGCAGGGCGGAACACTGAAGCTTTCTTT	CAIEAGRNTEAFF
-	TRBV6-5	TRBJ1-1	-	TGTGCCAGACAGCCTTCAGGGATGAACACTGAAGCTTTCTTT	CARQPSGMNTEAFF
once	TRBV18	TRBJ1-2	-	TGTGCCAGCTCGCCCCCCAGCGTGGACTTGGGCTACACCTTC	CASSPPSVDLGYTF
-	TRBV18	TRBJ1-3	-	TGTGCCAGCTCACCCCAAGGGAGCTCTGGAAACACCATATATTTT	CASSPQGSSGNTIYF
-	TRBV5-1	TRBJ1-1	-	TGCGCCAGCAGCTTCTCAGGAAACACTGAAGCTTTCTTT	CASSFSGNTEAFF
-	TRBV5-4	TRBJ1-2	-	TGTGCCAGCAGCACAGTCCGGGGGGCGCAGGGCTATGGCTACACCTTC	CASSTVRGAQGYGYTF
-	TRBV7-7	TRBJ2-3	-	TGTGCCAGCAGCTTAGCCCAAGGGAGCACGCAGTATTTT	CASSLAQGSTQYF
-	TRBV20-1	TRBJ1-1	-	TGCAGTGCCCACCGGACAGCAGAAGCTTTCTTT	CSAHRTAEAFF
-	TRBV6-1	TRBJ1-4	-	TGTGCCAGCAGTGAGGCGGAGAATGAAAAACTGTTTTTT	CASSEAENEKLFF
-	TRBV5-1	TRBJ1-5	TRBD1	TGCGCCAGCAGTCTGACAGGGGGCAATCAGCCCCAGCATTTT	CASSLTGGNQPQHF
few	TRBV4-3	TRBJ1-6	-	TGCGCCAGCAGCCAAGAACACCTTTCACCCCTCCACTTT	CASSQEHLSPLHF
-	TRBV2	TRBJ2-3	TRBD2	TGTGCCAGCACCCTTAGCGGGGGGGCAGGGGATACGCAGTATTTT	CASTLSGGAGDTQYF
once	TRBV28	TRBJ1-1	-	TGTGCCAGCAACCCCGCGACTGACCGCCTTGCGGCTTTCTTT	CASNPATDRLAAFF
-	TRBV30	TRBJ1-5	TRBD1	TGTGCCTGGAGGGCCGCCCCCACAGGGGGCTTCAATCAGCCCCAGCATTTT	CAWRAAPTGGFNQPQHF
-	TRBV7-2	TRBJ1-2	-	TGTGCCAGCAGACCCGACAGGAACAATGGCTACACCTTC	CASRPDRNNGYTF
-	TRBV3-1/TRBV3-2	TRBJ1-2	TRBD1	TGTGCCAGCAGTACGGGACAGGCCCTCTATGGCTACACCTTC	CASSTGQALYGYTF
few	TRBV3-1/TRBV3-2	TRBJ2-5	TRBD2	TGTGCCAGCAGCCAAACGGGAGGGGCGTACTTC	CASSQTGGAYF
-	TRBV5-1	TRBJ2-1	TRBD1	TGCGCCAGCAGCTTGACAGGGGAGAGCTCCTACAATGAGCAGTTCTTC	CASSLTGESSYNEQFF
-	TRBV6-5	TRBJ2-2	TRBD2	TGTGCCAGCGGGGGGGCCGGGGAGCTGTTTTTT	CASGGAGELFF
-	TRBV19	TRBJ1-2	-	TGTGCCAGTAGTATATGGGCAGATAACTATGGCTACACCTTC	CASSIWADNYGYTF